This TCR beta chain comes out of a study of T cell repertoires in cytomegalovirus infection. TCRdb recomputed calls from the reads with MiXCR, one row per CDR3 protein. The repertoire holds roughly 990,000 distinct CDR3 sequences, with roughly 30% as singletons. This clonotype occurred a few times. The antigen is not known. Regarding the study as a whole: Identification of carriers of CMV plus the relevant HLA was achieved through cumulative public TCR beta family frequency.

The J segment lost 3 bases and the V segment lost 5 bases, leaving 8 bases of the junction unmatched. The germline V gene has CDR1 PRHDT and CDR2 FYEKMQ (reference sequence). This CDR3 has 15 residues. This TCR was sampled from a human donor in good health (CMV status not recorded). Some clones in this sample may be carry-over from other donors' samples. The chain uses TRBV13 and TRBJ1-2; 8 bases line up with TRBD1. Sequencing was performed on cultured CD8+ T cells from PBMCs, taken from culture after CMV antigen stimulation. As DNA, the CDR3 is TGTGCCAGCAGCGTTGCCAGGGGGCGAGACTATGGCTACACCTTC. This sequence encodes CASSVARGRDYGYTF. Using reference TRBV13 and TRBJ1-2 for the parts outside the CDR3, the full variable domain is AAGVIQSPRHLIKEKRETATLKCYPIPRHDTVYWYQQGPGQDPQFLISFYEKMQSDKGSIPDRFSAQQFSDYHSELNMSSLELGDSALYFCASSVARGRDYGYTFGSGTRLTVV.